This TCR beta chain appears in the sequencing data of a study of cytomegalovirus exposure and HLA in healthy donors. Regarding the study as a whole: A later examination showed that TCR association rates differed by HLA locus, with DRB1 most and HLA-C fewest. Some public TCRs appeared in many individuals, while most sequences were rare. Sequencing had likely introduced a cluster of highly shared sequence variants as an artifact.

J lost 3 bases, V lost 6 bases, and 6 bases had no gene match. Germline assignment: CDR1 SGDLS and CDR2 YYNGEE. CDR3 size: 15 residues. Likely unrecorded immune exposures existed in these nominally healthy donors. This clone came up a few times. Its target is not known. The study ran its PCR with 60 Vbeta and 13 Jbeta primers. Profiling relied on immunoSEQ multiplex PCR, and the TCRdb table lists in-frame clones only, not all of them. The sample includes 110,000 to 150,000 clones, approximately 78% of them seen just once. The clonotype originates from a woman under 30 in good health and CMV-seropositive. This chain joins TRBV9 and TRBJ2-3, with TRBD2 matching over 11 bases. The sample comprised PBMCs. CDR3 sequence: CASTSLAGGTDTQYF. CDR3 coding DNA: TGTGCCAGCACTTCCCTAGCGGGGGGTACAGATACGCAGTATTTT.